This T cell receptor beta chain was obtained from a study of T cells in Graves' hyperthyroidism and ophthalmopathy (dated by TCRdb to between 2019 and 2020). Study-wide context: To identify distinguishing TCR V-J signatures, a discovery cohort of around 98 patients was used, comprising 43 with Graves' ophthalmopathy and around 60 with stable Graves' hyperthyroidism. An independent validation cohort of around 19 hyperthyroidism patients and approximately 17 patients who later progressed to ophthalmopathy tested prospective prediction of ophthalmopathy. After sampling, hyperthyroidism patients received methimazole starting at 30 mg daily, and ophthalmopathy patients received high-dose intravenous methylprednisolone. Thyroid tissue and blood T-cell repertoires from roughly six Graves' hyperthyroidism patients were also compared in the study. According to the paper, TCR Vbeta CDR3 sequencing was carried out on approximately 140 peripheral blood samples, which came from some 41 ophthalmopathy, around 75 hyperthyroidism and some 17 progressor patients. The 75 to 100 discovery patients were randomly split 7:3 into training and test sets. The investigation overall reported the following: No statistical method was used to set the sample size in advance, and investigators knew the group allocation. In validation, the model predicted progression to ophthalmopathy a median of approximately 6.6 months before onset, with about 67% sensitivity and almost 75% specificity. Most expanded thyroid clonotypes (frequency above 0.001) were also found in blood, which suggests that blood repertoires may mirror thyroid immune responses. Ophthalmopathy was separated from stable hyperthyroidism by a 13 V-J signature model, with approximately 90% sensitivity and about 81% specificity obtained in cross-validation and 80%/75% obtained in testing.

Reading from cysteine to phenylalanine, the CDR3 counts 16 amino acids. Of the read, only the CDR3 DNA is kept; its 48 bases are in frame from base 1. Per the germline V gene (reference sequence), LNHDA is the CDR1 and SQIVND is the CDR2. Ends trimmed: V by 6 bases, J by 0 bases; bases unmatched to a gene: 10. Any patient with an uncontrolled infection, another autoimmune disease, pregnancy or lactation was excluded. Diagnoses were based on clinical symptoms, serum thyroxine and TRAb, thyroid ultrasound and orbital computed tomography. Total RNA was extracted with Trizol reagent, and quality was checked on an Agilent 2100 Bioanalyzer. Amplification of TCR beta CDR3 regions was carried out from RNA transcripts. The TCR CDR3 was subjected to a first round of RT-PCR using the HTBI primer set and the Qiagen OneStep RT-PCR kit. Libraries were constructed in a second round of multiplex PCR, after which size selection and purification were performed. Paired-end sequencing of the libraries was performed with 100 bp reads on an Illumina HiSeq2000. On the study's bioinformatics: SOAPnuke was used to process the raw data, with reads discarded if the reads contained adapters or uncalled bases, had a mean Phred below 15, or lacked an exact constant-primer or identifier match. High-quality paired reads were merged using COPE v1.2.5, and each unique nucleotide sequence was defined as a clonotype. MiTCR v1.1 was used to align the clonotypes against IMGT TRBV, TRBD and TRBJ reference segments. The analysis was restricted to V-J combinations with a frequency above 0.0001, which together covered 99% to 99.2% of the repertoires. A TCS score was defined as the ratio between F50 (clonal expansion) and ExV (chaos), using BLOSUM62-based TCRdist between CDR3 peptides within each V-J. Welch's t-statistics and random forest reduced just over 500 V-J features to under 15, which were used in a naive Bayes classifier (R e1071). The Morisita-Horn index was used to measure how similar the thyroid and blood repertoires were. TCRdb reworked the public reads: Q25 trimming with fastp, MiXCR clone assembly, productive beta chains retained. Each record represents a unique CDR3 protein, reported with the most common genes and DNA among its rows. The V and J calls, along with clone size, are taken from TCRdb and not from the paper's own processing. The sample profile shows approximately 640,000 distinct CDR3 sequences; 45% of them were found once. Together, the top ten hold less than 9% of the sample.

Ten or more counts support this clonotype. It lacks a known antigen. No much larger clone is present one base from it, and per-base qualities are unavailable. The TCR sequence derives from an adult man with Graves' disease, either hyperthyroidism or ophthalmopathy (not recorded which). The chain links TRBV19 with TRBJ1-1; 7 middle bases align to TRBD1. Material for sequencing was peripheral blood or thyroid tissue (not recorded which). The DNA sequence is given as TGTGCCAGTAGCCCAAGGACAGGAAGAATGAACACTGAAGCTTTCTTT. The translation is CASSPRTGRMNTEAFF.